The clone carrying this TCR beta chain was counted at least ten times. The data were obtained in a study of neurological immune-mediated disorders. One entry per CDR3 protein, called by TCRdb with MiXCR from the 5' RACE reads. Of 50,000 or so distinct CDR3 sequences listed, roughly 3.8% are singletons. This CDR3 region has 16 residues. With V trimmed by 4 bases and J by 5 bases, 7 bases remained unmatched. Germline V gene sequence: CDR1 LGHNA, CDR2 YNFKEQ. This TCR was sampled from a man in his sixties with multiple sclerosis. The sample was PBMCs. This chain joins TRBV4-2 and TRBJ2-3, with 12 bases that match TRBD2. The CDR3 protein is CASSLTSGRIEDTQYF. The CDR3 bases are TGTGCCAGCAGCCTCACTAGCGGGAGGATTGAAGATACGCAGTATTTT.